A selection of T cell receptor beta chains follows, all from one sample in a study of blood T cell repertoires in COVID-19. Some clones are missing from TCRdb's copy, which holds only in-frame ones; the method was immunoSEQ multiplex PCR. The repertoire holds some 200,000 clones, with around 88% as singletons. Source material: peripheral blood. These TCRs come from a man younger than 35 with active or convalescent COVID-19. The CDR3 runs from the conserved cysteine through the conserved F or W. D genes are given only for firm matches. Size is stated for part of the rows, as once, few or many counts, or as a class when the clone is expanded.

D: TRBD2; V: TRBV19; size: NA; J: TRBJ2-7; DNA: TGTGCCAGTAGTATTCTACTAGCGGGAGGGCTCGAGCAGTACTTC; CDR3: CASSILLAGGLEQYF
D: NA; V: TRBV10-2; size: NA; J: TRBJ1-2; DNA: TGCGCCAGCAGTGAGGGGGCCAACTATGGCTACACCTTC; CDR3: CASSEGANYGYTF
D: TRBD1; V: TRBV5-6; size: NA; J: TRBJ2-5; DNA: TGTGCCAGCAGCTTCCGCAGGGGGCTGGAGACCCAGTACTTC; CDR3: CASSFRRGLETQYF
D: NA; V: TRBV11-3; size: NA; J: TRBJ2-3; DNA: TGTGCCAGCAGCTTCCGCGGGGGCACAGATACGCAGTATTTT; CDR3: CASSFRGGTDTQYF
D: TRBD1; V: TRBV30; size: NA; J: TRBJ2-5; DNA: TGTGCCTGGAGTGGGACAGGGGAAGAGACCCAGTACTTC; CDR3: CAWSGTGEETQYF
D: TRBD2; V: TRBV4-3; size: NA; J: TRBJ2-1; DNA: TGCGCCAGCAGCCAAGAGGACCGGGCGGGAGGTAGTGATGAGCAGTTCTTC; CDR3: CASSQEDRAGGSDEQFF
D: NA; V: TRBV5-6; size: NA; J: TRBJ1-1; DNA: TGTGCCAGCAGCTCAATACTGGGGGGTGCTGAAGCTTTCTTT; CDR3: CASSSILGGAEAFF
D: TRBD1; V: TRBV29-1; size: once; J: TRBJ2-5; DNA: TGCAGCGTTGCAGGACAGGGTTCGTACCAAGAGACCCAGTACTTC; CDR3: CSVAGQGSYQETQYF
D: NA; V: TRBV4-2; size: NA; J: TRBJ2-2; DNA: TGTGCCAGCAGCCAAGATCTCCTCGGGGAGGGGGACACCGGGGAGCTGTTTTTT; CDR3: CASSQDLLGEGDTGELFF
D: NA; V: TRBV19; size: NA; J: TRBJ1-2; DNA: TGTGCCAGTAGCGACCTCCGGGTCTATGGCTACACCTTC; CDR3: CASSDLRVYGYTF
D: NA; V: TRBV28; size: NA; J: TRBJ1-3; DNA: TGTGCCAGCCAAATCCCAGGTGGAAACACCATATATTTT; CDR3: CASQIPGGNTIYF
D: NA; V: TRBV4-3; size: NA; J: TRBJ1-6; DNA: TGCGCCAGCAGCCAACAGATAAGCTCCTATAATTCACCCCTCCACTTT; CDR3: CASSQQISSYNSPLHF
D: TRBD2; V: TRBV27; size: NA; J: TRBJ2-7; DNA: TGTGCCAGCAGTTTAACGGCGGGAGGCCCCTACGAGCAGTACTTC; CDR3: CASSLTAGGPYEQYF
D: NA; V: TRBV28; size: NA; J: TRBJ1-1; DNA: TGTGCCAGCAGTCAGGAACAGGGATTGAACACTGAAGCTTTCTTT; CDR3: CASSQEQGLNTEAFF
D: TRBD1; V: TRBV7-3; size: NA; J: TRBJ2-1; DNA: TGTGCCAGCAGCTCGGGACAGAGCTCCTACAATGAGCAGTTCTTC; CDR3: CASSSGQSSYNEQFF
D: TRBD2; V: TRBV11-3; size: NA; J: TRBJ2-3; DNA: TGTGCCAGCAGCGTGACTAGCGGCAGCACAGATACGCAGTATTTT; CDR3: CASSVTSGSTDTQYF
D: NA; V: TRBV3-1/TRBV3-2; size: NA; J: TRBJ1-1; DNA: TGTGCCAGCAGCCCCAGACAAATACATGAAGCTTTCTTT; CDR3: CASSPRQIHEAFF
D: NA; V: TRBV9; size: once; J: TRBJ1-2; DNA: TGTGCCAGCAGCGTAGAGGGCAGGGGAATTTCTAACTATGGCTACACCTTC; CDR3: CASSVEGRGISNYGYTF
D: NA; V: TRBV5-4; size: many; J: TRBJ2-7; DNA: TGTGCCAGCAGCTTGTTCGGGGGTACCTACGAGCAGTACTTC; CDR3: CASSLFGGTYEQYF
D: TRBD2; V: TRBV10-1; size: NA; J: TRBJ2-1; DNA: TGCGCCAGCAGCCGGGGGAAGAGCGGGGATTACAATGAGCAGTTCTTC; CDR3: CASSRGKSGDYNEQFF
D: NA; V: TRBV12-5; size: NA; J: TRBJ1-6; DNA: TGTGCTAGTGGTTCCGCCGGCTCCTATAATTCACCCCTCCACTTT; CDR3: CASGSAGSYNSPLHF
D: NA; V: TRBV6-2/TRBV6-3; size: NA; J: TRBJ2-7; DNA: TGTGCCAGCAGCAGAAAGATAACAGACGGTTACGAGCAGTACTTC; CDR3: CASSRKITDGYEQYF
D: NA; V: TRBV11-3; size: NA; J: TRBJ2-1; DNA: TGTGCCAGCAGCTTAGATGGCGGTAGCTCCTACAATGAGCAGTTCTTC; CDR3: CASSLDGGSSYNEQFF
D: NA; V: TRBV24-1; size: once; J: TRBJ1-2; DNA: TGTGCCACCAGTGAAAACTCATATGGCTACACCTTC; CDR3: CATSENSYGYTF
D: TRBD1; V: TRBV7-6; size: NA; J: TRBJ1-1; DNA: TGTGCCAGCAGCGAAGGGACAGGGGTGAACACTGAAGCTTTCTTT; CDR3: CASSEGTGVNTEAFF
D: TRBD1; V: TRBV11-3; size: NA; J: TRBJ2-7; DNA: TGTGCCAGCAGGCCCCACAGGGGAGCCTCACCCGAGCAGTACTTC; CDR3: CASRPHRGASPEQYF
D: TRBD2; V: TRBV27; size: NA; J: TRBJ2-7; DNA: TGTGCCAGCAGCTTAGGGACTAGCGGTACCTACGAGCAGTACTTC; CDR3: CASSLGTSGTYEQYF
D: NA; V: TRBV11-3; size: NA; J: TRBJ1-4; DNA: TGTGCCAGCAGCTTAACTTGGGACTTGGGGTTTTTT; CDR3: CASSLTWDLGFF
D: NA; V: TRBV9; size: NA; J: TRBJ1-5; DNA: TGTGCCAGCAGCGAGAGCGGGGGGCTGGGTCAGCCCCAGCATTTT; CDR3: CASSESGGLGQPQHF
D: TRBD1; V: TRBV5-1; size: once; J: TRBJ1-1; DNA: TGCGCCAGCAGCGGGACAGGGACCGACACTGAAGCTTTCTTT; CDR3: CASSGTGTDTEAFF
D: TRBD1; V: TRBV6-2/TRBV6-3; size: NA; J: TRBJ2-7; DNA: TGTGCCAGCAGTTACGCGGACAGGGGAAACTACGAGCAGTACTTC; CDR3: CASSYADRGNYEQYF
D: TRBD1; V: TRBV7-2; size: NA; J: TRBJ2-1; DNA: TGTGCCAGCAGCCCCGGACAGGGATTGGGGCAGTTCTTC; CDR3: CASSPGQGLGQFF
D: NA; V: TRBV25-1; size: few; J: TRBJ1-6; DNA: TGTGCCAGCGGGAGGGGACTAGGATCACCCCTCCACTTT; CDR3: CASGRGLGSPLHF
D: TRBD1; V: TRBV27; size: NA; J: TRBJ1-4; DNA: TGTGCCAGCAGTTCTCAGGGGGCCCTTTGGGCTAATGAAAAACTGTTTTTT; CDR3: CASSSQGALWANEKLFF
D: NA; V: TRBV29-1; size: NA; J: TRBJ1-1; DNA: TGCAGCGTTGGGGGTGACAGGAACACTGAAGCTTTCTTT; CDR3: CSVGGDRNTEAFF
D: TRBD1; V: TRBV6-5; size: NA; J: TRBJ2-1; DNA: TGTGCCAGCAGTAGAACAGGGGCCCCTTACAATGAGCAGTTCTTC; CDR3: CASSRTGAPYNEQFF
D: NA; V: TRBV4-3; size: NA; J: TRBJ2-5; DNA: TGCGCCAGCAGCCAACTTTACGGGGAGACCCAGTACTTC; CDR3: CASSQLYGETQYF
D: NA; V: TRBV27; size: NA; J: TRBJ1-1; DNA: TGTGCCAGCAGTGCAACCACAGGACTGAACACTGAAGCTTTCTTT; CDR3: CASSATTGLNTEAFF
D: NA; V: TRBV7-9; size: NA; J: TRBJ1-2; DNA: TGTGCCAGCAGCAAGAGGGGAGGGGATGGCTACACCTTC; CDR3: CASSKRGGDGYTF
D: NA; V: TRBV7-9; size: NA; J: TRBJ1-2; DNA: TGTGCCAGCAGCTTAAATTTCGGGTATGGCTACACCTTC; CDR3: CASSLNFGYGYTF
D: TRBD1; V: TRBV20-1; size: NA; J: TRBJ1-5; DNA: TGCAGTGCTAGTAACAGGGGAAGGGATCAGCCCCAGCATTTT; CDR3: CSASNRGRDQPQHF
D: NA; V: TRBV27; size: NA; J: TRBJ2-1; DNA: TGTGCCAGCAGTCGAAGCTGGAGCTCCTACAATGAGCAGTTCTTC; CDR3: CASSRSWSSYNEQFF
D: TRBD1; V: TRBV3-1/TRBV3-2; size: NA; J: TRBJ2-7; DNA: TGTGCCAGCAGCCAATTACAGGGGGCTCTCGACGAGCAGTACTTC; CDR3: CASSQLQGALDEQYF
D: NA; V: TRBV6-6; size: NA; J: TRBJ1-2; DNA: TGTGCCAGCAGTTACGCAGCTAACTATGGCTACACCTTC; CDR3: CASSYAANYGYTF
D: TRBD1; V: TRBV18; size: NA; J: TRBJ2-7; DNA: TGTGCCAGCTCGGCGGACAGGGACGAGCAGTACTTC; CDR3: CASSADRDEQYF
D: NA; V: TRBV19; size: NA; J: TRBJ1-1; DNA: TGTGCCAGTAGCCCAACAGGGACGGCTGAAGCTTTCTTT; CDR3: CASSPTGTAEAFF
D: NA; V: TRBV9; size: once; J: TRBJ2-3; DNA: TGTGCCAGCAGCGTAAATTCCCCGGGAGCCGCGAATACGCAGTATTTT; CDR3: CASSVNSPGAANTQYF
D: TRBD2; V: TRBV4-1; size: NA; J: TRBJ2-1; DNA: TGCGCCAGCAGCATACCCGGGAGGTCGACCTACAATGAGCAGTTCTTC; CDR3: CASSIPGRSTYNEQFF
D: TRBD2; V: TRBV27; size: NA; J: TRBJ2-5; DNA: TGTGCCAGCTCGCTAGCGGGAGGGGCGGAGACCCAGTACTTC; CDR3: CASSLAGGAETQYF
D: NA; V: TRBV25-1; size: NA; J: TRBJ2-7; DNA: TGTGCCAGCCAGACCTCCAGACAGCCCGAACTAACATCTTTC; CDR3: CASQTSRQPELTSF